This TCR beta chain stems from a study of response to subunit inactivated influenza vaccine. This clonotype was detected many times. The CDR3 loop spans 15 amino acids. Looked up from germline, CDR1 is SGHTA and CDR2 is FQGNSA. Trimming took 1 base from V and 1 from J, leaving 10 bases between them. MiXCR, applied by TCRdb to the RT-PCR reads, yields one record per CDR3 protein. Of just under 550,000 distinct CDR3 sequences listed, around 25% are singletons. The same data also went into a second study, on T cells expressing NK-cell markers. As reported in that work: UMIs accompanied the 5'RACE template switching by which TCR beta cDNA was made. Underlying the TCR beta repertoires were sorted CD3+CD56+NKG2C+, CD3+CD56+NKG2C- and CD3+CD56-NKG2C+ T cells. Restricting sorting to alpha-beta TCR T cells was achieved in several experiments by an anti-gamma-delta TCR antibody. Dominant NKG2C+ clonotypes accounted for about 1.0-8% of CD8+ T cells in six donors. The CD3+CD56-NKG2C+ fraction of a handful of donors was likewise dominated by these clonotypes.

This sequence was found in a middle-aged man who received an inactivated influenza vaccine. The sequences come from CD4+ T cells sorted from PBMCs, collected less than 13 days after vaccination. This chain connects TRBV7-2 to TRBJ1-1; D is undetermined. CDR3 in amino acids: CASSLVGLRNTEAFF. CDR3 sequence (DNA): TGTGCCAGCAGCTTAGTTGGCCTCAGGAACACTGAAGCTTTCTTT.